This T cell receptor beta chain was documented in a study of T cell responses to AZD1222 COVID-19 vaccine. Findings and limits, study-wide: The study sampled repertoires only after the peak T cell response.

Assay used: immunoSEQ multiplex PCR; TCRdb lists only in-frame clones, some missing. Found here are 120,000 or so clones, 88% of them singletons; the top ten hold 3.5%. A remark on this clone: What it binds is not known. Other DNA sequences from this sample encode an identical CDR3 as well.

The sample in question was peripheral blood, obtained 28 days after the second AZD1222 dose. This TCR came from an adult who received the AZD1222 COVID-19 vaccine.

DNA for the CDR3: TGCGCCAGCAGCTTGACAGTCACCGGGGAGCTGTTTTTT. This encodes CASSLTVTGELFF. The chain is built from TRBV5-1 and TRBJ2-2, with D unresolved. Between the trimmed V and J ends, which lost 1 base and 4 bases, there was a span of 5 bases. The CDR3 loop spans 13 amino acids. Germline loops: CDR1 SGHRS, CDR2 YFSETQ. Using reference TRBV5-1 and TRBJ2-2 for the parts outside the CDR3, the full variable domain is KAGVTQTPRYLIKTRGQQVTLSCSPISGHRSVSWYQQTPGQGLQFLFEYFSETQRNKGNFPGRFSGRQFSNSRSEMNVSTLELGDSALYLCASSLTVTGELFFGEGSRLTVL.